This is a list of T cell receptor beta chains from one sample in a study of PD-L1 blockade in urothelial cancer. Only in-frame clones appear in the TCRdb table, and some are missing; sequencing was by immunoSEQ multiplex PCR. Among about 120,000 clones listed, around 88% were seen once. The sample was PBMCs, taken around atezolizumab (anti-PD-L1) treatment. Receptors were obtained from a man aged 45-60 years with urothelial cancer. The CDR3 runs from the conserved cysteine through the conserved F or W. The order of the fields is V gene, CDR3 protein.

V: TRBV5-6; CDR3: CASRNGQGVPGANVLTF
V: TRBV6-1; CDR3: CASSEHVHSNQPQHF
V: TRBV5-1; CDR3: CASSLTSGLTDTQYF
V: TRBV18; CDR3: CASSFDSPREKLFF
V: TRBV7-9; CDR3: CASNSRDSPYEQYF
V: TRBV28; CDR3: CAISGGAGEQYF
V: TRBV7-9; CDR3: CASSLSSLGYTF
V: TRBV7-2; CDR3: CASSWTSGVTNEQFF
V: TRBV19; CDR3: CASTPMAAIRYGYTF
V: TRBV6-1; CDR3: CASSGRTGGYSNQPQHF
V: TRBV5-5; CDR3: CASSREGGGDTEAFF
V: TRBV7-3; CDR3: CASSLSPAGNSKQYF
V: TRBV5-4; CDR3: CASSLGAGGDEQYF
V: TRBV2; CDR3: CASSSQRSSTDTQYF
V: TRBV18; CDR3: CASSRRDSTNTGELFF
V: TRBV27; CDR3: CASSSRDTGELFF
V: TRBV9; CDR3: CASRGGLLSPLHF
V: TRBV9; CDR3: CASNLGQGGGGYTF
V: TRBV7-9; CDR3: CASSHRDNRYEQYF
V: TRBV23-1; CDR3: CASSQRFQGRLRGQPQHF
V: TRBV19; CDR3: CASSIGRGARGTEAFF
V: TRBV6-1; CDR3: CASSISGGLYEQYF